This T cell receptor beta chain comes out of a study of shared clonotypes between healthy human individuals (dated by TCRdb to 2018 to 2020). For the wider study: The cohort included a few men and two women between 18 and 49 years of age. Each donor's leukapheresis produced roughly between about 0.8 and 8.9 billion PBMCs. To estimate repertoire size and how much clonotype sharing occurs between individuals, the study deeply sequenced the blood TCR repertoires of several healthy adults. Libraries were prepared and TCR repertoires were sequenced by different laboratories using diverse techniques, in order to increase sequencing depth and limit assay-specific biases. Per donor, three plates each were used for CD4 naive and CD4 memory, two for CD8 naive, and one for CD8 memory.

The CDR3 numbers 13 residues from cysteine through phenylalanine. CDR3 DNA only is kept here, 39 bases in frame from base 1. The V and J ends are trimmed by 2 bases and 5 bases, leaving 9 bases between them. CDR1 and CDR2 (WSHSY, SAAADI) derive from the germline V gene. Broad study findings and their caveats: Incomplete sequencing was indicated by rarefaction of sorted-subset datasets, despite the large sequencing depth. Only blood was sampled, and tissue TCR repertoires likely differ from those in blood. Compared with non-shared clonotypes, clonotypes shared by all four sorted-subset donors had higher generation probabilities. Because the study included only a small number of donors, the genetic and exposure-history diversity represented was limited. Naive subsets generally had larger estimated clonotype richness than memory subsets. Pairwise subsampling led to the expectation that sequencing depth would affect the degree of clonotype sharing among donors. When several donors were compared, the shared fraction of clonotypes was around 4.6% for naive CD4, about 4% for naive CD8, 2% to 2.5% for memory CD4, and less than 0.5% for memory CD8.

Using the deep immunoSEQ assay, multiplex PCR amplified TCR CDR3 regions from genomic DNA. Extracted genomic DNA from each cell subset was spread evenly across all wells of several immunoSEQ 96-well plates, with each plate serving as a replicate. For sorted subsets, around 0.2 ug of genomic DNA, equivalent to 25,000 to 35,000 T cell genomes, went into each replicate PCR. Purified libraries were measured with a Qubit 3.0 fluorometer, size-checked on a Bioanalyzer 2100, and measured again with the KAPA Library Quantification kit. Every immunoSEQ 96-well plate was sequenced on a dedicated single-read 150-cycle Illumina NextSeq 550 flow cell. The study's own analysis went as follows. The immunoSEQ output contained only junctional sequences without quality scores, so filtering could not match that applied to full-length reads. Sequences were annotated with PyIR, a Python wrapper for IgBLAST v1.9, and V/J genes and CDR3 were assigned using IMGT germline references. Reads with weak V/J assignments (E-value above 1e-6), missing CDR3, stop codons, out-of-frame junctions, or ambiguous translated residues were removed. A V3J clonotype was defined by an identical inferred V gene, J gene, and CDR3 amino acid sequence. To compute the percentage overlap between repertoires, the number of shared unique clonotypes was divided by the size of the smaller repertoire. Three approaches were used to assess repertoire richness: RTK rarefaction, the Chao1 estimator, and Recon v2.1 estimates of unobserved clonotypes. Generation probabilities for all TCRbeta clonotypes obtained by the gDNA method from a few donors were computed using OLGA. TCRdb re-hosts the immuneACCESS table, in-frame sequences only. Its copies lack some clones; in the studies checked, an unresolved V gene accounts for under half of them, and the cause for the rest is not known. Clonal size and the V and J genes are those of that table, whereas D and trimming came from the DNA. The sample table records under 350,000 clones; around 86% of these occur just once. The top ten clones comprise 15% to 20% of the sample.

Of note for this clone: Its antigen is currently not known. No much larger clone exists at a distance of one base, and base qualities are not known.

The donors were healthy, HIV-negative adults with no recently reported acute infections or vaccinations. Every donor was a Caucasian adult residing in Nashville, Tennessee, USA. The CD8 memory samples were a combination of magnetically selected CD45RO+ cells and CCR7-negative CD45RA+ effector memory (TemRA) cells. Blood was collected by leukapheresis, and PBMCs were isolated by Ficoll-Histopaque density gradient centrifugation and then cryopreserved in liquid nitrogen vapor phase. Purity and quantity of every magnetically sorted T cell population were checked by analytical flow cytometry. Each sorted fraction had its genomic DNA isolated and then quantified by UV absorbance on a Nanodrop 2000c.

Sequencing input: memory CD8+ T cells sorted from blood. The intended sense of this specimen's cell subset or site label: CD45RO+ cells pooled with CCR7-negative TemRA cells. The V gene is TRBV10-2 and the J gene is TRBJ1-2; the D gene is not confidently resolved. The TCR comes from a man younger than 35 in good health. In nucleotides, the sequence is TGCGCCAGCAGTGAGCTAGGATCGTATGGCTACACCTTC. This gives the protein CASSELGSYGYTF.